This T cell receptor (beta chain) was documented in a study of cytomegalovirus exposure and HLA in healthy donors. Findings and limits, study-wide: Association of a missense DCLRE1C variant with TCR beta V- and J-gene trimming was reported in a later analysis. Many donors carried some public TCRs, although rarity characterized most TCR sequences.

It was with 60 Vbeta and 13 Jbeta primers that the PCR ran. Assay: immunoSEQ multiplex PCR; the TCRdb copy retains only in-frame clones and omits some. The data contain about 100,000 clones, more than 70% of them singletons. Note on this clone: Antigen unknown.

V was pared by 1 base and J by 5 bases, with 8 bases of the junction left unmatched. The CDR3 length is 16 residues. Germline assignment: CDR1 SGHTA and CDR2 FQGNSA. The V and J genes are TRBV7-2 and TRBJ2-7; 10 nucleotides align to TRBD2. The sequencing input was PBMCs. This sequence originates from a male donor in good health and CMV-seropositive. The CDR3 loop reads CASSLVLASGRNEQYF. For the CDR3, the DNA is TGTGCCAGCAGCTTAGTTCTCGCTAGCGGGAGAAACGAGCAGTACTTC.